A selection of T cell receptor beta chains follows, all from one sample in a study of CD8+ T cells in alopecia areata. Profiled with immunoSEQ multiplex PCR; TCRdb holds only in-frame clones, not every one. The sample yields about 140,000 clones, approximately 85% seen once. The sequencing here drew on CD8+ T cells sorted from blood, taken at week 4, from a patient treated with tofacitinib. The receptors shown here come from a human donor with alopecia areata. Both conserved end residues are part of each CDR3. The order of the fields is J gene, clone size, D gene, V gene, CDR3 protein, CDR3 DNA. A D gene is named only where the DNA matches it firmly. Some rows have no size entry. The others give once, few or many, or a class for an expanded clone.

TRBJ2-6 | NA | NA | TRBV7-6 | CASSRWAGTSGANVLTF | TGTGCCAGCAGCCGCTGGGCCGGAACCTCTGGGGCCAACGTCCTGACTTTC
TRBJ2-1 | NA | NA | TRBV11-2 | CASSPSTPDIYNEQFF | TGTGCCAGCAGCCCGAGTACACCGGACATATACAATGAGCAGTTCTTC
TRBJ2-1 | NA | NA | TRBV5-6 | CASSWERSPHEQFF | TGTGCCAGCAGCTGGGAGCGTTCCCCCCATGAGCAGTTCTTC
TRBJ2-1 | NA | TRBD1 | TRBV2 | CASRAIAGQGAGYEQFF | TGTGCCAGCAGGGCAATAGCGGGACAGGGGGCCGGCTATGAGCAGTTCTTC
TRBJ2-5 | NA | TRBD2 | TRBV6-1 | CASSEIAGGQETQYF | TGTGCCAGCAGTGAAATAGCGGGGGGCCAGGAGACCCAGTACTTC
TRBJ2-1 | few | NA | TRBV4-1 | CASSQAEILAHEQFF | TGCGCCAGCAGCCAAGCGGAGATTTTGGCCCATGAGCAGTTCTTC
TRBJ2-5 | NA | NA | TRBV25-1 | CASSEFGMVAEEGETQYF | TGTGCCAGCAGTGAATTTGGTATGGTGGCAGAAGAGGGGGAGACCCAGTACTTC
TRBJ1-5 | once | NA | TRBV6-5 | CASSYGVGGNQPQHF | TGTGCCAGCAGTTATGGTGTTGGCGGGAATCAGCCCCAGCATTTT
TRBJ2-7 | NA | NA | TRBV30 | CAWSAGLRYEQYF | TGTGCCTGGAGTGCGGGACTCCGCTACGAGCAGTACTTC
TRBJ2-5 | NA | NA | TRBV10-2 | CASSWQPQETQYF | TGCGCCAGCAGTTGGCAGCCACAAGAGACCCAGTACTTC
TRBJ1-3 | NA | NA | TRBV30 | CAWSKVPRDTIYF | TGTGCCTGGAGTAAGGTCCCTCGGGACACCATATATTTT
TRBJ1-1 | once | NA | TRBV6-5 | CASSYGTNTEAFF | TGTGCCAGCAGTTATGGAACAAACACTGAAGCTTTCTTT
TRBJ2-5 | NA | NA | TRBV4-1 | CASSQGANHQETQYF | TGCGCCAGCAGCCAAGGGGCTAACCATCAAGAGACCCAGTACTTC
TRBJ2-1 | NA | NA | TRBV2 | CASRTLEGGGLYNEQFF | TGTGCCAGCAGGACCCTGGAGGGCGGGGGCCTCTACAATGAGCAGTTCTTC
TRBJ2-5 | NA | NA | TRBV19 | CASSIGDGPQETQYF | TGTGCCAGTAGTATAGGCGACGGCCCCCAAGAGACCCAGTACTTC
TRBJ1-1 | NA | NA | TRBV7-9 | CASSTSSGGQGTEAFF | TGTGCCAGCAGCACGAGCAGTGGGGGTCAAGGGACTGAAGCTTTCTTT
TRBJ2-5 | NA | NA | TRBV7-6 | CASSSDVLETQYF | TGTGCCAGCAGCTCCGACGTCCTGGAGACCCAGTACTTC
TRBJ2-7 | NA | NA | TRBV6-5 | CASSYGRGGSYEQYF | TGTGCCAGCAGTTACGGCCGGGGAGGATCCTACGAGCAGTACTTC